The clone carrying this TCR beta chain was seen at least ten times. The TCRbeta library incorporated unique molecular identifiers. TCRdb processed the PCR reads anew with MiXCR; each CDR3 protein has one entry. The sample lists a few hundred thousand distinct CDR3 sequences; under 15% were seen once. V lost 4 bases and J 0 bases, leaving 5 bases between the germline ends. Germline lookup yields CDR1 MRHNA and CDR2 SNTAGT. The CDR3 is 13 amino acids. The sample belongs to a study of T-cell reconstitution after alpha-beta-depleted transplantation in children. The genes are TRBV6-4 and TRBJ2-3; D is unresolved. The clonotype originates from a human donor who donated a stem cell graft to a child with combined immunodeficiency. The material was PBMCs from the stem cell graft donor, obtained from the stem cell graft. The CDR3 region has the DNA TGTGCCAGCAGTGGGTCTAGCACAGATACGCAGTATTTT. Protein: CASSGSSTDTQYF.